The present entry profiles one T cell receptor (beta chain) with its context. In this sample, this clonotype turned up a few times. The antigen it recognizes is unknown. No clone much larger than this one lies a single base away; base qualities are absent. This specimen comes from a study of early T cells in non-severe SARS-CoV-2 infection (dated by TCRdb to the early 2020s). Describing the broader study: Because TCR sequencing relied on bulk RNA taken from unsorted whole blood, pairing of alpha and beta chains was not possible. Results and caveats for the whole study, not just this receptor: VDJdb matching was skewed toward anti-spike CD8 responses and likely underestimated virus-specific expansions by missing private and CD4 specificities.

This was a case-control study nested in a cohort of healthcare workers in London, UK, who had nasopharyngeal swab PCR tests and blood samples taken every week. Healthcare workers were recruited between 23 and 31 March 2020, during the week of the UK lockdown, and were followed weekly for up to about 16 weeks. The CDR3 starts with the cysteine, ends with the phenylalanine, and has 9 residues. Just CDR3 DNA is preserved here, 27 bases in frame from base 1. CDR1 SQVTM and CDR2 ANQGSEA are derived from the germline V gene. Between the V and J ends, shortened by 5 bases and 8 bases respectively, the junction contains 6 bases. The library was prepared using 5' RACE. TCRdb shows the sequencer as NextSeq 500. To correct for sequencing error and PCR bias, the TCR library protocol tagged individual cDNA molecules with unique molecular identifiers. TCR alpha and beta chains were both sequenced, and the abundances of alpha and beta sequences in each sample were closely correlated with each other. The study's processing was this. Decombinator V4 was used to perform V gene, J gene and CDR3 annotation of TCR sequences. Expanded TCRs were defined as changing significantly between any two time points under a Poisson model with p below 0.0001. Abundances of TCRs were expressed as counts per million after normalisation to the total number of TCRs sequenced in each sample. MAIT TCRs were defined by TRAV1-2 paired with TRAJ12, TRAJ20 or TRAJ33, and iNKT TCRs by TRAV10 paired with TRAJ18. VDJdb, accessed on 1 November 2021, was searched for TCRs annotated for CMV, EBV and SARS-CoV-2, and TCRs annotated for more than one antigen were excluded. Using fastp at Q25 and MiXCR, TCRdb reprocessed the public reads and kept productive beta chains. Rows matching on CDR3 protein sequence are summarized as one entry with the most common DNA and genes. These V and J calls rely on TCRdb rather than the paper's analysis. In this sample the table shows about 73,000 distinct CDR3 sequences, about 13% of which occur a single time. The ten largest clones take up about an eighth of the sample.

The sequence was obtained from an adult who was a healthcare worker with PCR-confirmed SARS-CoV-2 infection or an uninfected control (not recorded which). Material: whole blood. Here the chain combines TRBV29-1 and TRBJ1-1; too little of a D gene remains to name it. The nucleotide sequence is TGCAGCGTTAAGCAGGAAGCTTTCTTT. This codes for CSVKQEAFF.